This T cell receptor beta chain was captured by sequencing in a study of control samples from healthy donors and cancer patients. CDR3 length equals 15 residues. Trimming stripped 3 bases from V and 1 base from J, with 13 bases between. CDR1 ENHRY and CDR2 SYGVKD come from the germline V gene. The repertoire was sequenced with immunoSEQ multiplex PCR; TCRdb's copy has only in-frame clones and lacks some. The sample consists of about 60,000 clones, 90% of them appearing once. The chain couples TRBV10-3 to TRBJ2-7, with D tentatively TRBD1 (5 bases). Sequenced input: PBMCs. The clonotype originates from a woman in her forties or fifties with colorectal cancer. The CDR3 DNA reads TGTGCCATCAGTGATTCAGGGTTATCATCCTACGAGCAGTACTTC. Its translation is CAISDSGLSSYEQYF.